This T cell receptor beta chain was recovered during a study of regulatory T cells in long-lasting Graves disease. Study as a whole: Over 5 years of antithyroid drugs plus positive TSH receptor antibodies defined persistent Graves' disease. Study results and limitations: Under persistent disease, TRBV28, TRBJ1-2 and TRBJ2-5 were used preferentially.

With iRepertoire HTBI primers and Arm-PCR of CDR3 regions, TCR beta libraries were built. Original analysis: Across samples, roughly 58 TRBV and around 14 TRBJ segments were found. One entry per CDR3 protein, called by TCRdb with MiXCR from the multiplex PCR reads. These V and J calls derive from TCRdb rather than the authors' analysis. The sample has about 460,000 distinct CDR3 sequences; 20% to 25% are singletons. Germline V gene data show CDR1 as MNHEY and CDR2 as SVGEGT. V was cut by 5 bases and J by 2 bases, with 25 bases left in between. CDR3 length: 18 amino acids. As to this clonotype: What it binds is not known.

The time point denotes: persistent/refractory GD, antithyroid drugs over 5 years with positive TRAb. The authors made the TCR library using RNA they extracted from PBMCs. This rearrangement joins TRBV6-2 or TRBV6-3 to TRBJ2-7; D remains ambiguous. The source was peripheral blood mononuclear cells (PBMCs), collected when the disease was refractory, from a patient treated with antithyroid drugs. The sequence was obtained from a female donor with Graves disease. The CDR3 region is CASSLSSPEWQLTYEQYF. The CDR3 bases are TGTGCCAGCAGTCTCTCCTCCCCGGAGTGGCAATTGACCTACGAGCAGTACTTC.